Below, one T cell receptor (beta chain) is given with its context. The V segment lost 4 bases and the J segment 0 bases; nucleotides outside the gene matches: 5. CDR3 size: 16 residues. Germline V gives CDR1 SGDLS, CDR2 YYNGEE. TCRdb re-called the RT-PCR reads with MiXCR, one entry per CDR3 protein. The sample has roughly 200,000 distinct CDR3 sequences; 35% to 45% are singletons. This record belongs to a study of patients and donors after allogeneic stem cell transplantation. The chain employs TRBV9 and TRBJ1-1; TRBD1 aligns across 11 bases. The sequence came from a human donor who was either an allogeneic HSCT recipient or a stem cell or donor lymphocyte infusion donor (not recorded which). It is not recorded whose cells these are; they may come from a transplant donor. The sample comprised blood, either unsorted or a sorted T cell fraction (not recorded which). The CDR3 sequence is CASSPRGQGVNTEAFF. In nucleotides, the CDR3 is TGTGCCAGCAGCCCCAGGGGACAGGGGGTGAACACTGAAGCTTTCTTT. Looking up the rest from reference TRBV9 and TRBJ1-1 gives the full variable domain: DSGVTQTPKHLITATGQRVTLRCSPRSGDLSVYWYQQSLDQGLQFLIQYYNGEERAKGNILERFSAQQFPDLHSELNLSSLELGDSALYFCASSPRGQGVNTEAFFGQGTRLTVV.